The sequence of this T cell receptor beta chain was determined in a study of post-analysis software for immune sequencing data. Study context: Secondary progressive, relapsing-remitting and progressive-relapsing multiple sclerosis were among the included disease courses.

Tagging with unique molecular identifiers was a feature of the TCR beta cDNA libraries. Each CDR3 protein is one row after TCRdb ran MiXCR on the PCR reads. Of hundreds of thousands of distinct CDR3 sequences listed, 30% are singletons. Study-wide points: In patients, about five TRBV segments were more frequent than in controls, with TRBV5-6, TRBV5-1 and TRBV20-1 among them. Controls showed significantly higher normalized Chao1 diversity than did multiple sclerosis patients. Clustering by F measure revealed strong co-clustering among samples prepared together in one batch.

There are 12 residues in the CDR3. V was pared by 3 bases and J by 4 bases, with 7 bases between. Germline V gene lookup returns CDR1 ENHRY and CDR2 SYGVKD. This clonotype was recorded a few times. Its antigen remains unknown. The chain employs TRBV10-3 and TRBJ2-7; D gene unclear. The source material was blood. The clonotype comes from a girl under 18 with multiple sclerosis. CDR3 coding DNA: TGTGCCATCAGTGATGGAGCTTACGAGCAGTACTTC. It codes for CAISDGAYEQYF.